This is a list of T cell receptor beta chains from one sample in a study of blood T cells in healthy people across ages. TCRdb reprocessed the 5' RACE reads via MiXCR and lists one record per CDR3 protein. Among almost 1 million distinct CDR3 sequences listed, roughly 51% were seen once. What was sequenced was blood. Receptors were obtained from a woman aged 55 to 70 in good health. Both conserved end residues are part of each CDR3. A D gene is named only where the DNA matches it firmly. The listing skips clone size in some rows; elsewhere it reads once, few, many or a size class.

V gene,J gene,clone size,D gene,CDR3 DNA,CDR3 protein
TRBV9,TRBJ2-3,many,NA,TGTGCCAGCAGCGTGCGACCCAAAGTTCTTCCGCAACAAATCACAGATACGCAGTATTTT,CASSVRPKVLPQQITDTQYF
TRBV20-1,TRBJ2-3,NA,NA,TGCAGTGCTAGAGAAAAGACTGTTGTAGATACGCAGTATTTT,CSAREKTVVDTQYF
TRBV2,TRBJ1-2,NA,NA,TGTGCCAGCAGTGATATGTATGGCTACACCTTC,CASSDMYGYTF
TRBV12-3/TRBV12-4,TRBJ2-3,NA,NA,TGTGCCAGCAGAGTGGGTACAGATGCGCAGTATTTT,CASRVGTDAQYF
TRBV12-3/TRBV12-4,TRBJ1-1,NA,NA,TGTGCCAGCAGTCCAGCGAGACATAACACTGAAGCTTTCTTT,CASSPARHNTEAFF
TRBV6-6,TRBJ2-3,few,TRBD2,TGTGCCAGCAGTTACCCAGCGGGGCACACAGATACGCAGTATTTT,CASSYPAGHTDTQYF
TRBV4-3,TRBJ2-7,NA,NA,TGCGCCAGCAGCCAAGTACTAACGTCCGGCTACGAGCAGTACTTC,CASSQVLTSGYEQYF
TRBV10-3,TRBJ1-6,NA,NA,TGTGCCATCAGTGAGGGGGCAGGCGCCAATTCACCCCTCCACTTT,CAISEGAGANSPLHF
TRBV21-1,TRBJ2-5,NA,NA,TGTGCCAGCAGCAAAGGGAGGGACATTCAAGAGACCCAGTACTTC,CASSKGRDIQETQYF
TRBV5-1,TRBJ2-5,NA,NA,TGCGCCAGCAGCTTTATTGGCGTGAGCAAAGAGACCCAGTACTTC,CASSFIGVSKETQYF
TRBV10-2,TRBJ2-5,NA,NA,TGCGCCAGCAGTGAAACGGGACTGGGTTTTCAAGAGACCCAGTACTTC,CASSETGLGFQETQYF
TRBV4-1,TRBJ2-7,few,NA,TGCGCCAGCAGCCAAGATAACAGACTAGGACACGAGCAGTACTTC,CASSQDNRLGHEQYF
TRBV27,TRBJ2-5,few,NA,TGTGCCAGCAGTTTGATTTTTAACAGGATAGAGACCCAGTACTTC,CASSLIFNRIETQYF
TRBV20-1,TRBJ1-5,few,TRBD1,TGCAGTGCTAGAGAGTCCGCAGGGGGCGGTCAGCCCCAGCATTTT,CSARESAGGGQPQHF
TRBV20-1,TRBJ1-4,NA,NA,TGCAGTGCCTCCACCTACAGGGTTTCGGAGGGTGAAAAACTGTTTTTT,CSASTYRVSEGEKLFF
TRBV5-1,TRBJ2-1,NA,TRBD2,TGCGCCAGCAGCTTGGACGGGCGGGGAGGGCTTTACAATGAGCAGTTCTTC,CASSLDGRGGLYNEQFF
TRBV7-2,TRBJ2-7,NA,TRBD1,TGTGCCAGCAGCTTAACAGTCGGGACAGGGGGCGGCGAGCAGTACTTC,CASSLTVGTGGGEQYF
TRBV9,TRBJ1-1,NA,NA,TGTGCCAGCAGCCCCAGCGGCAGGGTAGGGTGGACTGAAGCTTTCTTT,CASSPSGRVGWTEAFF
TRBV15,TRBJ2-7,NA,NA,TGTGCCACCAGCAGAGAGCCGGTCTCCTACGAGCAGTACTTC,CATSREPVSYEQYF
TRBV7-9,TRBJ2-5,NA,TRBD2,TGTGCCAGCAGCATAGGGACTAGCGATCAAGAGACCCAGTACTTC,CASSIGTSDQETQYF
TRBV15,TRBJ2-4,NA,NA,TGTGCCACCAGCAGAGAACTAGCCAAAAACATTCAGTACTTC,CATSRELAKNIQYF
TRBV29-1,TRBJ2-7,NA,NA,TGCAGCGCCGTAACGGACAATGAGCAGTACTTC,CSAVTDNEQYF
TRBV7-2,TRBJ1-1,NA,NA,TGTGCCAGCAGCTTATTGGGTACGGGGAGTCCTGAAGCTTTCTTT,CASSLLGTGSPEAFF
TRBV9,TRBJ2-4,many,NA,TGTGCCAGCAGCGGGACAGAAAACATTCAGTACTTC,CASSGTENIQYF
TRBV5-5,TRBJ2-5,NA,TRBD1,TGTGCCAGCAGCTTGGTAGGGGGCGCCCCCGATGAGCAGTACTTC,CASSLVGGAPDEQYF
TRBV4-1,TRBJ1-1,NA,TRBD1,TGCGCCAGCAGCCAAGGGGAGCAGGGGGTAATGAACACTGAAGCTTTCTTT,CASSQGEQGVMNTEAFF
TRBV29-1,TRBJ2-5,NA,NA,TGCAGCGTTGAAGATCGAGTGGGGGTCATTGGGTACTTC,CSVEDRVGVIGYF
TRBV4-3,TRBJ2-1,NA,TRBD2,TGCGCCAGCAGCCCTACTAGCGGGAGGCGGGGTGAGCAGTTCTTC,CASSPTSGRRGEQFF
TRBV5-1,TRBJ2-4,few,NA,TGCGCCAGCAGAGAAGGGTCAGGGTTGGTCATTCAGTACTTC,CASREGSGLVIQYF
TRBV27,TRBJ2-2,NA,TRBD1,TGTGCCAGCAGTTTATCGCGACAGGGGGGCACCGGGGAGCTGTTTTTT,CASSLSRQGGTGELFF
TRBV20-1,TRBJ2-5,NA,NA,TGCAGTGCTGAGGGGACGACAGGCTTGATAGGGACCCAGTACTTC,CSAEGTTGLIGTQYF
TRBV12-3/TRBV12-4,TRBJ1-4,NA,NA,TGTGCCAGCAGTTTTGGGGCACCCCGGGAAAAACTGTTTTTT,CASSFGAPREKLFF
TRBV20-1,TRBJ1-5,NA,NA,TGCAGTGCAGTTACACGGGACGGCGATCAGCCCCAGCATTTT,CSAVTRDGDQPQHF
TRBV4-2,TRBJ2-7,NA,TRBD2,TGTGCCAGCAGCCCTTTTGCGGGAGGGCCTTACGAGCAGTACTTC,CASSPFAGGPYEQYF
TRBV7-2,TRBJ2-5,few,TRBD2,TGTGCCAGCAGCTTGAGGGCTAGCGGGATTCAAGAGACCCAGTACTTC,CASSLRASGIQETQYF
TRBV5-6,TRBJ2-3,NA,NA,TGTGCCAGCAGCCTGGACTTCTCGGATACACAGTATTTT,CASSLDFSDTQYF
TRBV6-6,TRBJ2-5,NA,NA,TGTGCCAGCAGTCAGACAGCTCCCCAAGAGACCCAGTACTTC,CASSQTAPQETQYF
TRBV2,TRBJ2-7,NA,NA,TGTGCCAGCAGTGAGTGGGCTAGCGCATCCTACGAGCAGTACTTC,CASSEWASASYEQYF